This record looks at one T cell receptor beta chain sequence and its context. Its matching antigen is unknown. V was trimmed by 5 bases and J by 2 bases, leaving 13 bases between them. The germline CDR1 and CDR2 sequences are SNHLY and FYNNEI. There are 15 residues in the CDR3. The PCR used 60 Vbeta and 13 Jbeta primers. Only in-frame clones appear in the TCRdb table, and some are missing; sequencing was by immunoSEQ multiplex PCR. Its clone listing holds roughly 140,000 clones. This entry belongs to a study of cytomegalovirus exposure and HLA in healthy donors. Study results and caveats: In vitro data verified three CMV-associated chains as specific for CMV antigens. Some V segments (TRBV6-2 and TRBV6-3 among them) were excluded as indistinguishable. The authors later linked a missense DCLRE1C variant to TCR beta V- and J-gene trimming.

The TCR was taken from a male donor in good health and CMV-seronegative. J is TRBJ2-1 and V is TRBV2, with D tentatively TRBD2 (6 bases). Sequenced: PBMCs. The chain's CDR3 is CASSISGFTYNEQFF. The CDR3 DNA reads TGTGCCAGCAGTATAAGCGGGTTTACCTACAATGAGCAGTTCTTC.